This T cell receptor beta chain was documented in a study of blood T cell repertoires in COVID-19. Per the authors' pipeline: Estimation of nucleated cell counts relied on the amplification of reference gene primers. Clones were sequenced by immunoSEQ multiplex PCR, and TCRdb holds only the in-frame ones, with some missing. V and J calls plus clone size are reproduced from that table; the DNA served to infer D and trimming. The sample yields some 390,000 clones, nearly 90% seen once. Living in 25 or so US areas, the participants were between 18 and 89 years of age. Participant reports of clinical history set cohort assignment. In Cohort 3, a recovered donor had either two negative PCRs, clearance, or symptom resolution. The clonotype comes from a woman aged 25 to 39 who had recovered from COVID-19. The sequenced sample was PBMCs or T cells enriched from blood (not recorded which).

The DNA for the CDR3 is TGTGCCAGAAAGAGGACTAGCGGGGACAATGAGCAGTTCTTC. It encodes CARKRTSGDNEQFF. This chain joins TRBV28 and TRBJ2-1, with TRBD2 matching over 12 bases. V shed 9 bases, J shed 5 bases, and the junction held 5 bases outside the gene matches. Germline CDR1 MDHEN, CDR2 SYDVKM. CDR3 size: 14 residues.